This T cell receptor (beta chain) appears in the sequencing data of a study of T cells after yellow fever vaccination. The study's findings and limits: The study re-detected most primary-vaccination clones after the booster (about 96% CD4, roughly 88% CD8).

A single record per CDR3 protein comes from TCRdb applying MiXCR to the 5' RACE reads. Among about 300,000 distinct CDR3 sequences, about 4% were seen once, and the ten largest hold approximately 25%. This CDR3 has 14 residues. The V and J ends lost 6 bases and 2 bases, in that order; junction bases with no gene match: 6. Germline-derived CDR1 and CDR2 are MNHEY and SMNVEV (reference sequence). This clonotype has more than one count but fewer than ten. As yet, its antigen is unknown. The sequenced sample was PBMCs, obtained 5 days after the yellow fever booster vaccination. This rearrangement joins TRBV27 to TRBJ2-7; 8 nucleotides match TRBD1. The TCR comes from a man between 18 and 29 years old who received the YFV17D yellow fever vaccine. The CDR3 DNA is TGTGCCAGCAGCGACAGGGGCCTAGCCTACGAGCAGTACTTC. It translates to CASSDRGLAYEQYF.